The present T cell receptor (beta chain) was sequenced within a study of cytomegalovirus exposure and HLA in healthy donors. Comments on this clone: Its specificity is unknown.

Study-wide results and limits: Earlier results showed most TCR beta V segments being productive about 90% or about 30% of the time.

PCR employed 60 Vbeta and 13 Jbeta primers. Assay: immunoSEQ multiplex PCR; the TCRdb copy retains only in-frame clones and omits some. The data contain around 44,000 clones, around 90% of them singletons. The sample comprised PBMCs. This clonotype originated in a woman in her thirties or forties in good health and CMV-seropositive.

The CDR3 DNA sequence: TGTGCCAGCAGTTCTCCGGGACAGGGCCCCAATCAGCCCCAGCATTTT. It encodes CASSSPGQGPNQPQHF. The chain has TRBV2 and TRBJ1-5; 9 nucleotides line up with TRBD1. V shed 5 bases and J 3 bases; nucleotides not matched to a gene: 8. Germline assignment: CDR1 SNHLY and CDR2 FYNNEI. The CDR3 runs to 16 residues.